This entry features one T cell receptor (beta chain) sequence. Its antigen is not known. The CDR3 spans 13 residues. Germline V gene lookup returns CDR1 SGHNT and CDR2 YYREEE (reference sequence). This entry belongs to a study of T cells expressing NK-cell markers. General observations from the study: Expanded NKG2C+ T cell clones were not confirmed as HCMV-specific.

TCRdb reprocessed the 5' RACE reads and reports one entry per CDR3 protein, with no DNA. The table for this sample gives 400,000 to 550,000 distinct CDR3 sequences. The chain employs TRBV5-4 and TRBJ2-7; TCRdb selects TRBD2, and the lack of DNA leaves this call unchecked. This clonotype originated in a woman between 18 and 70 years old in good health. Sample: blood T cells: a sorted CD56 or NKG2C T cell subset, CD4+ or CD8+ T cells, or bulk PBMC T cells (not recorded which). The CDR3: CASSFGLVYEQYF.